The 4 T cell receptor beta chains below all came from one sample that was sequenced in a study of blood T cell repertoires in COVID-19. Data came from immunoSEQ multiplex PCR; TCRdb stores just in-frame clones and leaves some out. The profile shows 120,000 or so clones, about 88% of them singletons. The sequenced material came from peripheral blood. These receptors all stem from a man aged 45-65 years with active COVID-19.

The chain has TRBV28 and TRBJ1-2; D possibly corresponds to TRBD1 (6 bases). Trimming cost V 4 bases and J 4 bases, with 13 bases left between them. Germline V CDR1 and CDR2: MDHEN, SYDVKM. The CDR3 has 14 amino acids. Here the CDR3 reads CASSSTTGFYGYTF. The CDR3 region has the DNA TGTGCCAGCAGTTCCACAACAGGGTTCTATGGCTACACCTTC.

V usage is TRBV5-1 and J usage is TRBJ2-7, with 7 nucleotides matching TRBD1. J lost 3 bases, V lost 0 bases, and 3 bases had no gene match. The germline V gene encodes CDR1 SGHRS and CDR2 YFSETQ. CDR3 length: 14 residues. CDR3: CASSLEQGSYEQYF. The CDR3 bases are TGCGCCAGCAGCTTGGAACAGGGGAGCTACGAGCAGTACTTC.

Notes on this clone: A much larger clone differs from this one at a single base, so this may be a read error. This sample includes further DNA sequences coding for the same CDR3. The rearrangement links TRBV4-1 to TRBJ2-2; D is possibly TRBD2 (7 bases). Trimming pared 2 bases from V and 0 bases from J, leaving 22 bases between. Germline lookup yields CDR1 MGHRA and CDR2 YSYEKL. This CDR3 region has 20 residues. The CDR3 region has the DNA TGCGCCAGCAGCCAACAACTGGGGGGGGGCGGAGCCGCGAACACCGGGGAGCTGTTTTTT. Translating it yields CASSQQLGGGGAANTGELFF.

The rearrangement links TRBV3-1 (or the pseudogene TRBV3-2) to TRBJ1-1; TRBD1 matches at 8 bases. This CDR3 contains 14 residues. Germline V gives CDR1 LGHDT, CDR2 YNNKEL (reference sequence). Unmatched junction bases numbered 3, after V lost 5 bases and J lost 1 base. The CDR3 DNA sequence: TGTGCCAGCAGCGACAGGGGCCCGAACACTGAAGCTTTCTTT. Amino acid sequence: CASSDRGPNTEAFF.